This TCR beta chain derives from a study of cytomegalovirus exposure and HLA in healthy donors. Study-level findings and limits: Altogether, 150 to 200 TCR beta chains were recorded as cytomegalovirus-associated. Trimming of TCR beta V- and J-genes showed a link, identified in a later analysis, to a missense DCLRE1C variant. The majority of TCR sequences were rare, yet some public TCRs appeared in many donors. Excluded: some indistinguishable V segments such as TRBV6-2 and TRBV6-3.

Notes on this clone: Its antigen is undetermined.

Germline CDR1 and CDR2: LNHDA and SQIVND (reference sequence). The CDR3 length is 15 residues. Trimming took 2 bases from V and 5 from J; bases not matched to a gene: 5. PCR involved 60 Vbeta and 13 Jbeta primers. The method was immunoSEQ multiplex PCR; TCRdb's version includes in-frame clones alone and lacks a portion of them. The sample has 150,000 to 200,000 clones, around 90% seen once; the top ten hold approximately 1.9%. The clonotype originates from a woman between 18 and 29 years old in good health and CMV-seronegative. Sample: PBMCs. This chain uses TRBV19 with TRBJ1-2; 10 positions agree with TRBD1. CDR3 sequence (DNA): TGTGCCAGTAGTATAACGGGACAGGGGCGTTATGGCTACACCTTC. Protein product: CASSITGQGRYGYTF.